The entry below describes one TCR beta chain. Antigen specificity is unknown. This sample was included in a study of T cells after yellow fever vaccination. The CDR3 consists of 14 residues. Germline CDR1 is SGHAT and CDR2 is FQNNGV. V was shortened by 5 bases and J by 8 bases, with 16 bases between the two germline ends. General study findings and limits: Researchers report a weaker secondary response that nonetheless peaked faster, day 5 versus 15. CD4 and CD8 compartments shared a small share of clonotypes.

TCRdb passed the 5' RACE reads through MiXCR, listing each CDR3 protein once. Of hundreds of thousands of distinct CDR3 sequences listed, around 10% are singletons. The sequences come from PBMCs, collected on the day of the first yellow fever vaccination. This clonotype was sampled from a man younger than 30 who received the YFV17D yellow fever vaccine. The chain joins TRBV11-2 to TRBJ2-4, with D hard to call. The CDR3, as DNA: TGTGCCAGCAGCCATCCCCACACTGGGGACATTCAGTACTTC. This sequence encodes CASSHPHTGDIQYF. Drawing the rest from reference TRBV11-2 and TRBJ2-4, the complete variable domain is EAGVAQSPRYKIIEKRQSVAFWCNPISGHATLYWYQQILGQGPKLLIQFQNNGVVDDSQLPKDRFSAERLKGVDSTLKIQPAKLEDSAVYLCASSHPHTGDIQYFGAGTRLSVL.